Following are 28 T cell receptor beta chains from one sample sequenced in a study of Ad26.COV2.S vaccination and SARS-CoV-2 variants. The treatment: 15 to 20 received Ad26.COV2.S at low or high dose, single or two shots; roughly five received placebo; per-sample allocation not given. Collection of the samples took place on day 63 after the first injection of vaccine or placebo. TCRdb's copy holds only in-frame clones and misses some; the assay was immunoSEQ multiplex PCR. The table has about 350,000 clones, more than 75% seen once; the top ten hold around 3%. This sample comprised peripheral blood, obtained in a trial of Ad26.COV2.S vaccine versus placebo. Receptor source: a person aged 18-60 years who received the Ad26.COV2.S COVID-19 vaccine or a placebo.

This chain uses TRBV19 with TRBJ2-7; D tentatively reads TRBD1 or TRBD2 (5 bases each). The CDR3 is 15 amino acids. The ends were cut back, 11 bases at V and 3 bases at J, with 23 bases in the middle. Per the germline V gene, CDR1 is LNHDA and CDR2 is SQIVND (reference sequence). Here the CDR3 DNA reads TGTGCCGCGTCCCGCCACGGTGGGGGAAACTACGAGCAGTACTTC. As protein: CAASRHGGGNYEQYF.

The chain couples TRBV6-6 to TRBJ2-3, with 8 bases aligning to TRBD2. Per germline, CDR1 MNHNY and CDR2 SVGAGI (reference sequence). The CDR3 loop spans 17 amino acids. The trim removed 6 bases at V and 2 bases at J, leaving 13 bases unmatched. CDR3 coding DNA: TGTGCCAGCAGCCGACCGACGCGGGGGGACGTCACAGATACGCAGTATTTT. This gives the protein CASSRPTRGDVTDTQYF.

This clone came up a few times. V is TRBV7-9 and J is TRBJ1-3; tentatively, D is TRBD1 (5 bases). CDR3 size: 13 residues. V gave up 5 bases and J gave up 8 bases, with 13 bases separating them. Germline CDR1 SEHNR, CDR2 FQNEAQ (reference sequence). The CDR3, as DNA: TGTGCCAGCAGCCTTCAGGGCAGCCACACCATATATTTT. It yields the protein CASSLQGSHTIYF.

This chain links TRBV6-5 with TRBJ1-5, with a possible D match to TRBD1 (6 bases). CDR3 length: 15 residues. Germline CDR1 reads MNHEY; CDR2 reads SVGAGI. Deletions cut 5 bases from V and 6 bases from J, with 17 bases between. CDR3 in amino acids: CASSRAAGASQPQHF. The DNA for the CDR3 is TGTGCCAGCAGTAGGGCTGCGGGGGCGAGTCAGCCCCAGCATTTT.

V usage is TRBV5-1 and J usage is TRBJ2-7; tentative D call: TRBD2 (6 bases). Per the germline V gene, CDR1 is SGHRS and CDR2 is YFSETQ. Trimming pared 1 base from V and 1 base from J, leaving 15 bases between. The CDR3 length is 16 residues. The CDR3 region is CASSLLGGSLSYEQYF. For the CDR3, the DNA is TGCGCCAGCAGCTTGCTCGGGGGATCTTTGTCCTACGAGCAGTACTTC.

This chain uses TRBV7-9 with TRBJ2-3; possibly TRBD1 or TRBD2 for D (5 bases each). The CDR3 is 16 residues long. V lost 0 bases and J 3 bases, leaving 13 bases between the germline ends. Germline V gene data show CDR1 as SEHNR and CDR2 as FQNEAQ (reference sequence). The CDR3 sequence is CASSLAPRGATDTQYF. The CDR3 nucleotides read TGTGCCAGCAGCTTAGCTCCTAGAGGGGCTACAGATACGCAGTATTTT.

This clone is a singleton in its sample. CDR3 residues: CASSPWDGTYEQYF. CDR3 bases: TGTGCCAGCAGTCCATGGGACGGGACCTACGAGCAGTACTTC. The chain couples TRBV25-1 to TRBJ2-7; either TRBD1 or TRBD2 may supply D (5 bases each). The CDR3 is made up of 14 amino acids. Germline CDR1 reads MGHDK; CDR2 reads SYGVNS. Trimming took 5 bases from V and 2 from J, leaving 13 bases between them.

J is TRBJ2-4 and V is TRBV3-1 (or the pseudogene TRBV3-2); D uncertain. Germline loops: CDR1 LGHDT, CDR2 YNNKEL (reference sequence). Trimming took off 0 bases at V and 2 bases at J, with 11 bases between the two ends. The CDR3 is 16 amino acids. In DNA, the CDR3 is TGTGCCAGCAGCCAAGATCTGGCAGTCTCCAAAAACATTCAGTACTTC. Its protein is CASSQDLAVSKNIQYF.

This clone was found a few times. V and J are TRBV6-5 and TRBJ2-1; D perhaps matches TRBD1 (6 bases). Germline V lookup: CDR1 MNHEY, CDR2 SVGAGI. CDR3 length: 15 residues. Trimming stripped 6 bases from V and 4 bases from J, with 16 bases between. The CDR3 protein is CASSRGVKGYNEQFF. The DNA of the CDR3 is TGTGCCAGCAGCAGGGGAGTAAAAGGATACAATGAGCAGTTCTTC.

The chain uses TRBV6-1 and TRBJ1-2; a weak D match, TRBD1 (5 bases). Trimming took 1 base from V and 0 from J, leaving 6 bases between them. The CDR3 runs to 14 residues. The germline gives CDR1 MNHNS, CDR2 SASEGT. Here the CDR3 reads CASSEGGSNYGYTF. The CDR3 DNA reads TGTGCCAGCAGTGAAGGGGGCTCTAACTATGGCTACACCTTC.

The V gene is TRBV7-9, the J gene TRBJ1-1, with D perhaps matching TRBD1 (6 bases). Trimming left V 3 bases short and J 1 base short, with 12 bases between. The germline CDR1 and CDR2 sequences are SEHNR and FQNEAQ (reference sequence). CDR3 length: 15 amino acids. The CDR3 region has the DNA TGTGCCAGCAGCTTCTCAGGGGTATCGAACACTGAAGCTTTCTTT. This codes for CASSFSGVSNTEAFF.

Worth noting for this clone: This specimen includes other DNA sequences encoding the same CDR3. The V gene is TRBV30, the J gene TRBJ1-3; D gene uncertain. Germline lookup yields CDR1 GTSNPN and CDR2 SVGIG (reference sequence). The CDR3 has 12 residues. Trimming stripped 1 base from V and 3 bases from J, with 4 bases between. The CDR3 coding sequence is TGTGCCTGGAGTGGCAGTGGAAACACCATATATTTT. Its translation: CAWSGSGNTIYF. Filled out from reference TRBV30 and TRBJ1-3, the complete variable domain reads SQTIHQWPATLVQPVGSPLSLECTVEGTSNPNLYWYRQAAGRGLQLLFYSVGIGQISSEVPQNLSASRPQDRQFILSSKKLLLSDSGFYLCAWSGSGNTIYFGEGSWLTVV.

The chain recombines TRBV3-1 (or the pseudogene TRBV3-2) with TRBJ2-3; possibly TRBD1 for D (6 bases). V was trimmed by 5 bases and J by 3 bases, leaving 6 bases between them. Germline CDR1 is LGHDT and CDR2 is YNNKEL (reference sequence). The CDR3 is 12 residues long. The CDR3 DNA is TGTGCCAGCAGCGACAGGACAGATACGCAGTATTTT. Protein product: CASSDRTDTQYF.

The rearrangement joins TRBV11-2 to TRBJ1-5; D is unresolved. From germline, CDR1 is SGHAT and CDR2 FQNNGV. Trimming stripped 2 bases from V and 0 bases from J, with 5 bases between. This CDR3 contains 14 residues. CDR3 nucleotides: TGTGCCAGCAGCTTAACCGATAGCAATCAGCCCCAGCATTTT. This encodes CASSLTDSNQPQHF.

This chain uses TRBV5-1 with TRBJ2-5; 11 bases agree with TRBD2. CDR3 length: 15 residues. Trimming cost V 4 bases and J 2 bases; bases outside gene matches: 4. The V gene's germline CDR1 is SGHRS and CDR2 YFSETQ. The CDR3 protein is CASSVAGGPQETQYF. The CDR3 bases are TGCGCCAGCAGCGTAGCGGGGGGGCCTCAAGAGACCCAGTACTTC.

The chain has TRBV28 and TRBJ2-7; no clear D. This CDR3 has 11 residues. V gave up 6 bases and J gave up 3 bases, with 6 bases separating them. Germline assignment: CDR1 MDHEN and CDR2 SYDVKM. The CDR3 loop reads CASSTNYEQYF. As DNA, the CDR3 is TGTGCCAGCAGCACAAACTACGAGCAGTACTTC.

This rearrangement joins TRBV12-3 or TRBV12-4 to TRBJ1-6; D may be TRBD1 (6 bases). The CDR3 consists of 13 residues. The germline V and J ends were trimmed by 8 bases and 7 bases, with 12 bases remaining between them. The CDR3 DNA follows: TGTGCCAGCCGAACAGGGCCGAATTCACCCCTCCACTTT. Translation gives CASRTGPNSPLHF.

This sequence joins TRBV19 and TRBJ2-2; 7 positions match TRBD2. Germline CDR1 is LNHDA and CDR2 is SQIVND (reference sequence). With 5 bases clipped from V and 1 base from J, the junction kept 7 bases outside the gene matches. The CDR3 loop spans 16 amino acids. DNA of the CDR3: TGTGCCAGTAGTCGTTCGGGAGGCCTGAACACCGGGGAGCTGTTTTTT. Amino acids: CASSRSGGLNTGELFF.

J is TRBJ2-7 and V is TRBV5-6, with TRBD1 matching 7 bases. With V trimmed by 4 bases and J by 4 bases, 14 bases remained unmatched. Germline CDR1 is SGHDT and CDR2 is YYEEEE. This CDR3 is built from 16 residues. As DNA, the CDR3 is TGTGCCAGCAGCCATATCGCTATAGGGGGCGGGTACGAGCAGTACTTC. It specifies CASSHIAIGGGYEQYF. The variable domain in full, with the rest retrieved from reference TRBV5-6 and TRBJ2-7, is DAGVTQSPTHLIKTRGQQVTLRCSPKSGHDTVSWYQQALGQGPQFIFQYYEEEERQRGNFPDRFSGHQFPNYSSELNVNALLLGDSALYLCASSHIAIGGGYEQYFGPGTRLTVT.

This clone was seen a few times. The chain joins TRBV12-3 or TRBV12-4 to TRBJ1-1; TRBD1 aligns across 9 bases. V dropped 6 bases and J dropped 10; count of bases not matched to a gene: 9. The CDR3 has 13 residues. CDR3 region: CASSLRVGQGAFF. CDR3 nucleotides: TGTGCCAGCAGCTTGCGGGTGGGACAGGGAGCTTTCTTT.

The chain couples TRBV5-5 to TRBJ2-7; D remains unclear. Trimming took off 3 bases at V and 1 base at J, with 17 bases between the two ends. Germline values: CDR1 SGHKS, CDR2 YYEKEE (reference sequence). The CDR3 length is 16 residues. This CDR3 is CASSSRAQQSSYEQYF. CDR3 coding DNA: TGTGCCAGCAGCTCCCGGGCCCAACAGTCATCCTACGAGCAGTACTTC.

CDR3: CASSWGTTDTQYF. CDR3 DNA: TGTGCCAGTAGTTGGGGAACCACAGATACGCAGTATTTT. The chain couples TRBV19 to TRBJ2-3; unclear D gene. Germline V gene sequence: CDR1 LNHDA, CDR2 SQIVND (reference sequence). Trimming left V 5 bases short and J 2 bases short, with 8 bases between. The CDR3 totals 13 residues.

CDR3 nucleotides: TGTGCCAGCAGCTCGGGACAGAACTATGGCTACACCTTC. This sequence encodes CASSSGQNYGYTF. J is TRBJ1-2 and V is TRBV5-4, with 7 bases identical to TRBD1. V was clipped by 3 bases and J by 2 bases; unmatched bases: 1. The CDR3 loop spans 13 amino acids. CDR1 and CDR2 from the germline V gene are SGHNT and YYREEE (reference sequence).

This clone has just one count. The V and J genes are TRBV4-3 and TRBJ2-1, with D perhaps TRBD1 or TRBD2 (5 bases each). The germline V and J ends were trimmed by 4 bases and 10 bases, with 17 bases remaining between them. CDR3 size: 14 residues. Germline-derived CDR1 and CDR2 are LGHNA and YSLEER. The CDR3 here is CASSPEEGDREQFF. The CDR3 DNA reads as TGCGCCAGCAGCCCGGAGGAAGGGGATCGGGAGCAGTTCTTC.

The chain uses TRBV18 and TRBJ1-1; a possible D gene is TRBD1 (6 bases). Trimming stripped 2 bases from V and 5 bases from J, with 27 bases between. CDR3 size: 19 residues. The germline V gene has CDR1 KGHSH and CDR2 LQKENI. The CDR3, as DNA: TGTGCCAGCTCACCAAGGACCCAAGGGTCGGGGGGGGCGGCAACTGAAGCTTTCTTT. As protein: CASSPRTQGSGGAATEAFF.

This clone has a handful of counts. The rearrangement joins TRBV28 to TRBJ2-5; the match to TRBD1 covers 8 bases. Germline CDR1 MDHEN, CDR2 SYDVKM. The V gene end was trimmed by 5 bases and the J gene end by 5 bases; junction bases not matched to a gene: 7. CDR3 size: 14 residues. This CDR3 is CASSPRTGRETQYF. In DNA form, the CDR3 reads TGTGCCAGCAGTCCCCGGACAGGGCGGGAGACCCAGTACTTC.

V and J are TRBV11-2 and TRBJ1-1; 8 bases are a match to TRBD1. J lost 0 bases, V lost 6 bases, and 12 bases had no gene match. The CDR3 is made up of 17 amino acids. The germline V gene encodes CDR1 SGHAT and CDR2 FQNNGV. Here the CDR3 DNA reads TGTGCCAGCAGGGGACAGGTACTCTCTCGGGTGAACACTGAAGCTTTCTTT. Its protein is CASRGQVLSRVNTEAFF.

About this clone itself: Other DNA sequences in the same sample also yield this CDR3. This chain links TRBV4-3 with TRBJ2-7; 8 bases are shared with TRBD2. The CDR3 totals 15 residues. Germline V gene lookup returns CDR1 LGHNA and CDR2 YSLEER. J gave up 6 bases and V 1 base, and 8 bases lay outside the gene matches. CDR3 sequence (DNA): TGCGCCAGCAGCCAAGGGACGGGGGGGCGGGGCGAGCAGTACTTC. This sequence encodes CASSQGTGGRGEQYF.